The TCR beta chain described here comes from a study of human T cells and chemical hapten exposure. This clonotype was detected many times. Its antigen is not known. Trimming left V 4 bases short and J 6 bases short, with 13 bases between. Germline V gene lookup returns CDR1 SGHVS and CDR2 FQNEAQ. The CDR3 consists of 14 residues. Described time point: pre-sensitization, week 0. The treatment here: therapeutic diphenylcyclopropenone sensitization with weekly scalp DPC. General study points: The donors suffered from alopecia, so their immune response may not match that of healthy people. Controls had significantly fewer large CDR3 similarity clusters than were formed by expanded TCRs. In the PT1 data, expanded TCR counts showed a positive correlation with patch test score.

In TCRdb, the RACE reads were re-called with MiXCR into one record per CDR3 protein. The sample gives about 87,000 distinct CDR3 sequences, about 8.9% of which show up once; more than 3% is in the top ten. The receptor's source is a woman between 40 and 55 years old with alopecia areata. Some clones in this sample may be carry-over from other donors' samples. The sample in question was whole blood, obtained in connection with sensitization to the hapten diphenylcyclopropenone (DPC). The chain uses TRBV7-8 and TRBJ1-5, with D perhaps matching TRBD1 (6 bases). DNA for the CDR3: TGTGCCAGCAGCTCTGCCCCCAGGGGTCAGCCCCAGCATTTT. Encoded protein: CASSSAPRGQPQHF. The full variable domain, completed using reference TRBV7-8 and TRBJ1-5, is GAGVSQSPRYKVAKRGQDVALRCDPISGHVSLFWYQQALGQGPEFLTYFQNEAQLDKSGLPSDRFFAERPEGSVSTLKIQRTQQEDSAVYLCASSSAPRGQPQHFGDGTRLSIL.